This TCR beta chain was recorded in a study of OX40 agonist ivuxolimab in advanced cancers. The overall study: The study enrolled dose-escalation patients with hepatocellular carcinoma, melanoma, renal cell or head and neck cancer. One patient with hepatocellular carcinoma and two with cutaneous melanoma, three in all, had partial responses.

With respect to this clone: What it binds is not known.

Using immunoSEQ multiplex PCR, the repertoire was profiled, and TCRdb retains in-frame clones only, with some absent. Of 77,000 or so clones detected, 92% appear once; the ten largest clones hold 8.5% to 10%. Study-level points and caveats: At 0.1 to 3.0 mg/kg and by week 6, clonal expansion occurred in CD4+ and CD8+ blood T cells. Relative to CD4+ cells, CD8+ T cells on average had more expanded clones.

Trimming stripped 0 bases from V and 0 bases from J, with 12 bases between. The CDR3 loop spans 17 amino acids. Germline values: CDR1 LGHNA, CDR2 YSLEER. The V and J genes are TRBV4-3 and TRBJ2-1; D possibly matches TRBD1 or TRBD2 (5 bases each). The specimen was CD4+ or CD8+ T cells sorted from blood, collected in a trial of the OX40 agonist ivuxolimab. The sequence was obtained from an adult with an advanced solid tumor such as melanoma, head and neck, liver or kidney cancer. CDR3 bases: TGCGCCAGCAGCCAAGATAATTGGGGGAGCTCCTACAATGAGCAGTTCTTC. This translates into CASSQDNWGSSYNEQFF.